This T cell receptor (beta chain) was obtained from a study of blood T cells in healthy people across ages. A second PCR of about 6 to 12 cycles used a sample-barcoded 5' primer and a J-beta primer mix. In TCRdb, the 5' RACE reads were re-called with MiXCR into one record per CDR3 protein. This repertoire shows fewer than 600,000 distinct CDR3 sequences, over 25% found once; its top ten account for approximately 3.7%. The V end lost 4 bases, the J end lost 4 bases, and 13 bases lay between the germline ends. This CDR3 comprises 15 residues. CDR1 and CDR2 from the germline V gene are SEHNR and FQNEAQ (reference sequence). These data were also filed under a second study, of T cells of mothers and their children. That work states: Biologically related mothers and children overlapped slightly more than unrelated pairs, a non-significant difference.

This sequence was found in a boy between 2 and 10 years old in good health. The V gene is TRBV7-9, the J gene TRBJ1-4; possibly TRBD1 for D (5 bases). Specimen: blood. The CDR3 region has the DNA TGTGCCAGCAGCTCCCGACAGAGGCTTAATGAAAAACTGTTTTTT. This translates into CASSSRQRLNEKLFF.